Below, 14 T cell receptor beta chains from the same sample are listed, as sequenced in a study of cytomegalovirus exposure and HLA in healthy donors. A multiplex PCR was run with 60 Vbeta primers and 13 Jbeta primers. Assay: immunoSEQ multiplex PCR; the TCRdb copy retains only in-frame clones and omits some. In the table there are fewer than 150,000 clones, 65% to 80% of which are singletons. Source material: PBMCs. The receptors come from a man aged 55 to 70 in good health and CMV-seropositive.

Written as DNA, the CDR3 is TGTGCCAGCAGCTTGTTACAGGGGGCATACGAGCAGTACTTC. Amino acids: CASSLLQGAYEQYF. V usage is TRBV5-6 and J usage is TRBJ2-7; 9 bases align to TRBD1. Germline lookup yields CDR1 SGHDT and CDR2 YYEEEE. There are 14 residues in the CDR3. Germline trimming cut 1 base from V and 4 bases from J; bases unmatched to any gene: 3.

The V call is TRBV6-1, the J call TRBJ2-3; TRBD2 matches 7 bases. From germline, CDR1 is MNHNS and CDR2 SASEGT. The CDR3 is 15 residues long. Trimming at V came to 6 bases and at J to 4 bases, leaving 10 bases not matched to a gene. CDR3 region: CASSETSADADTQYF. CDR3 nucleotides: TGTGCCAGCAGCGAAACTAGCGCGGACGCAGATACGCAGTATTTT.

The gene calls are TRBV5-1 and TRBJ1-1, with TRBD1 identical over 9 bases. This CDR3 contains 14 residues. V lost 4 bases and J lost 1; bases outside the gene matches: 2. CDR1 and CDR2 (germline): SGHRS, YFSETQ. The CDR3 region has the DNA TGCGCCAGCAGCGTACAGGGGGCGAACACTGAAGCTTTCTTT. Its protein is CASSVQGANTEAFF.

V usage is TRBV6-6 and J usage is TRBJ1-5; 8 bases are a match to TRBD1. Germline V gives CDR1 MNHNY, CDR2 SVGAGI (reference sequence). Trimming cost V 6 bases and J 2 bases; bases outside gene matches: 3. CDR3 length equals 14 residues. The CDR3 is CASSQGAGNQPQHF. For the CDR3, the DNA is TGTGCCAGCAGCCAGGGGGCGGGCAATCAGCCCCAGCATTTT.

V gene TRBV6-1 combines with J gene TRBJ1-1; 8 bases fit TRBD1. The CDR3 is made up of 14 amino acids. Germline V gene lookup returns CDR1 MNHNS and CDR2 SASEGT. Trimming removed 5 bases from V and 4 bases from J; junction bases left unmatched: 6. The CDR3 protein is CASSQGAIGTEAFF. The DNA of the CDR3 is TGTGCCAGCAGTCAGGGGGCGATAGGCACTGAAGCTTTCTTT.

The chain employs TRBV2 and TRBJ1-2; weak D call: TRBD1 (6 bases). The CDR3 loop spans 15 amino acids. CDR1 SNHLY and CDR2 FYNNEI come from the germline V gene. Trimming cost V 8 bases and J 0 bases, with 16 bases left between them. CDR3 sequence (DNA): TGTGCCAGCGGGACCGGGACATTAGCTAACTATGGCTACACCTTC. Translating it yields CASGTGTLANYGYTF.

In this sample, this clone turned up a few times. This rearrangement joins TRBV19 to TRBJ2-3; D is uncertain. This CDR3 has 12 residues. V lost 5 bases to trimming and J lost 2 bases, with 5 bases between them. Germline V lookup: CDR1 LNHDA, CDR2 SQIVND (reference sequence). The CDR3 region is CASSFYTDTQYF. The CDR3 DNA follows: TGTGCCAGTAGTTTCTACACAGATACGCAGTATTTT.

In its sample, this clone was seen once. The CDR3 here is CAWRPLRARVTEAFF. The CDR3 nucleotides are TGTGCCTGGAGGCCCCTGAGGGCGCGCGTCACTGAAGCTTTCTTT. This rearrangement joins TRBV30 to TRBJ1-1; no definite D call. From germline, CDR1 is GTSNPN and CDR2 SVGIG (reference sequence). Trimming removed 3 bases at V and 4 bases at J, with 18 bases between. This CDR3 is 15 amino acids long.

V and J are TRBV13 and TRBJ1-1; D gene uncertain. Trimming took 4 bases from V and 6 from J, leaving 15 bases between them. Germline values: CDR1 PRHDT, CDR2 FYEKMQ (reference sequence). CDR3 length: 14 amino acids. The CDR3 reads CASSSKAAAPEAFF. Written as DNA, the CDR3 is TGTGCCAGCAGCTCGAAGGCCGCGGCCCCTGAAGCTTTCTTT.

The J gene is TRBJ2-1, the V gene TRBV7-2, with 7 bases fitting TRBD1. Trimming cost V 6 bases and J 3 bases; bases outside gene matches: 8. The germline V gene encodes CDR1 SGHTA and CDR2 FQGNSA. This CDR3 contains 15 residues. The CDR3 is CASRRTGTDYNEQFF. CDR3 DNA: TGTGCCAGCAGGAGAACCGGGACAGACTACAATGAGCAGTTCTTC.

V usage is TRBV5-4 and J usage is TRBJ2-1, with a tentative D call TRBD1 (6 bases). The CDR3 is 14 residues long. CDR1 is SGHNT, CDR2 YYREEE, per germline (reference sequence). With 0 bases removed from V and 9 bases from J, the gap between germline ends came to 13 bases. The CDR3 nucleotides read TGTGCCAGCAGCTTGGTACAGGGCGTCGGTGAGCAGTTCTTC. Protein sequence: CASSLVQGVGEQFF. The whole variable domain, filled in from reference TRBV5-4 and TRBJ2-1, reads ETGVTQSPTHLIKTRGQQVTLRCSSQSGHNTVSWYQQALGQGPQFIFQYYREEENGRGNFPPRFSGLQFPNYSSELNVNALELDDSALYLCASSLVQGVGEQFFGPGTRLTVL.

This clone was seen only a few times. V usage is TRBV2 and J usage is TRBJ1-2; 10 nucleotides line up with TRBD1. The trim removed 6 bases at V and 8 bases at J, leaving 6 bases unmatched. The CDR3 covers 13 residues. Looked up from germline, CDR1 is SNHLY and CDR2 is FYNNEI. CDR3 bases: TGTGCCAGCAGGGGGACAGGGGTTTCGGGCTACACCTTC. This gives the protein CASRGTGVSGYTF.

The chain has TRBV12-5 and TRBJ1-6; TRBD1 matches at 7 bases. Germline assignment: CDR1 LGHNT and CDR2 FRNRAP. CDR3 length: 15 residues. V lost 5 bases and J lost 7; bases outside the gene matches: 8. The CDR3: CASGLDRADNSPLHF. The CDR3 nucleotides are TGTGCTAGTGGTCTCGACAGGGCGGACAATTCACCCCTCCACTTT. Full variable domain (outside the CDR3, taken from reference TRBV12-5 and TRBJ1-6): DARVTQTPRHKVTEMGQEVTMRCQPILGHNTVFWYRQTMMQGLELLAYFRNRAPLDDSGMPKDRFSAEMPDATLATLKIQPSEPRDSAVYFCASGLDRADNSPLHFGNGTRLTVT.

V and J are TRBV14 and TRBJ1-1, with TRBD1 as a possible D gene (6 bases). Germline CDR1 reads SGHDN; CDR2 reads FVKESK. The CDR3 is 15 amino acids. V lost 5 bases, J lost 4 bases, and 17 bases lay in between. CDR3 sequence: CASSAAYREGTEAFF. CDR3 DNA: TGTGCCAGCAGCGCAGCCTACAGGGAGGGCACTGAAGCTTTCTTT.